These 27 T cell receptor beta chains were sequenced from one sample in a study of CD8+CD57+ T cells in acquired aplastic anemia. The TCR beta profiling, which covered VDJ combination and CDR3 sequence, was carried out using genomic DNA as the template. TCRdb called the reads again in MiXCR, with one record for every CDR3 protein. The sample lists about 110,000 distinct CDR3 sequences, approximately 49% occurring once. Sequences were obtained from sorted CD4+, CD8+, or CD8+CD57+ T cells (not recorded which) from PBMCs. The receptors were gathered from a human donor in good health, serving as a control.

This clonotype was detected ten times or more. V gene TRBV6-1 combines with J gene TRBJ1-2, with D unresolved. The germline V and J ends were trimmed by 0 bases and 2 bases, with 10 bases remaining between them. CDR1 MNHNS and CDR2 SASEGT come from the germline V gene. CDR3 length: 15 residues. CDR3 amino acids: CASSEAVSPNYGYTF. CDR3 sequence (DNA): TGTGCCAGCAGTGAAGCTGTCAGCCCAAACTATGGCTACACCTTC.

V is TRBV20-1 and J is TRBJ1-2; D is undetermined. The V end was cut by 4 bases, the J end by 8 bases, with 17 bases between. The germline V gene has CDR1 DFQATT and CDR2 SNEGSKA (reference sequence). The CDR3 is made up of 13 amino acids. CDR3 loop: CSANTGWGGGYTF. The CDR3 DNA is TGCAGTGCTAACACCGGGTGGGGAGGGGGCTACACCTTC.

This chain uses TRBV7-6 with TRBJ1-6, with D possibly matching TRBD1 (5 bases). The CDR3 has 12 amino acids. CDR1 SGHVS and CDR2 FNYEAQ come from the germline V gene. Between the trimmed V and J ends, which lost 3 bases and 9 bases, there was a span of 6 bases. CDR3 sequence reads: CASSLDTSPLHF. The CDR3 DNA reads as TGTGCCAGCAGCTTGGACACTTCACCCCTCCACTTT.

J is TRBJ1-1 and V is TRBV25-1, with no clear D. CDR3 length: 14 residues. V lost 3 bases and J 3 bases, leaving 11 bases between the germline ends. CDR1 and CDR2 from the germline V gene are MGHDK and SYGVNS. The CDR3 DNA follows: TGTGCCAGCAGTGACGGAGGGTTTGACACTGAAGCTTTCTTT. It translates to CASSDGGFDTEAFF. Filled out from reference TRBV25-1 and TRBJ1-1, the complete variable domain reads EADIYQTPRYLVIGTGKKITLECSQTMGHDKMYWYQQDPGMELHLIHYSYGVNSTEKGDLSSESTVSRIRTEHFPLTLESARPSHTSQYLCASSDGGFDTEAFFGQGTRLTVV.

V is TRBV6-5 and J is TRBJ1-2; perhaps TRBD1 as D (5 bases). The V gene lost 0 bases and the J gene lost 1 base, with 6 bases spanning the gap. CDR1 and CDR2 (germline): MNHEY, SVGAGI. The CDR3 covers 14 residues. Here the CDR3 reads CASSYSGLNYGYTF. The CDR3 DNA reads as TGTGCCAGCAGTTACTCGGGGCTTAACTATGGCTACACCTTC.

The chain recombines TRBV12-3 or TRBV12-4 with TRBJ1-1, with 9 bases lining up with TRBD1. V lost 6 bases to trimming and J lost 6 bases; unmatched junction nucleotides: 11. The CDR3 runs 15 residues. The CDR3 nucleotides read TGTGCCAGCAGCAAAACAGGGGGCTCGTTCGCTGAAGCTTTCTTT. It yields the protein CASSKTGGSFAEAFF.

This clonotype has ten or more counts. The CDR3 coding sequence is TGTGCCAGCAGCACCTCACTAATAGAGCAGTTCTTC. Its protein product is CASSTSLIEQFF. The chain recombines TRBV7-9 with TRBJ2-1; D unresolved. V was pared by 5 bases and J by 10 bases, with 12 bases between. Looked up from germline, CDR1 is SEHNR and CDR2 is FQNEAQ (reference sequence). The CDR3 contains 12 residues.

The chain carries TRBV14 and TRBJ2-5; 7 bases line up with TRBD1. Germline CDR1 reads SGHDN; CDR2 reads FVKESK. The CDR3 is made up of 16 amino acids. V was clipped by 3 bases and J by 1 base; unmatched bases: 8. As DNA, the CDR3 is TGTGCCAGCAGCCATACACAGGGGTTAACCCAAGAGACCCAGTACTTC. As protein: CASSHTQGLTQETQYF.

The genes are TRBV6-2 or TRBV6-3 and TRBJ2-7, with a possible D match to TRBD2 (5 bases). This CDR3 region has 15 residues. Germline values: CDR1 MNHEY, CDR2 SVGEGT. V shed 8 bases and J shed 3 bases, with 20 bases lying between them. The CDR3 sequence is CASRRYATDYYEQYF. The DNA for the CDR3 is TGTGCCAGCCGAAGGTACGCCACCGACTACTACGAGCAGTACTTC.

The rearrangement joins TRBV19 to TRBJ2-7; 11 bases align to TRBD2. This CDR3 has 14 amino acids. The junction had 3 bases not matched to a gene; V was cut back by 5 bases and J by 3 bases. Germline assignment: CDR1 LNHDA and CDR2 SQIVND (reference sequence). CDR3 region: CASSVGTSGYEQYF. The CDR3 nucleotides are TGTGCCAGTAGTGTGGGGACTAGCGGCTACGAGCAGTACTTC.

Many counts were recorded for this clonotype. The chain uses TRBV2 and TRBJ2-3, with D perhaps matching TRBD2 (6 bases). V lost 1 base to trimming and J lost 1 base, with 9 bases between them. This CDR3 has 15 amino acids. The germline V gene has CDR1 SNHLY and CDR2 FYNNEI. CDR3 bases: TGTGCCAGCAGTGAAGATAGCGGTGGCACAGATACGCAGTATTTT. This translates into CASSEDSGGTDTQYF.

The genes are TRBV24-1 and TRBJ1-1; D is perhaps TRBD1 (6 bases). Germline V lookup: CDR1 KGHDR, CDR2 SFDVKD. The CDR3 loop spans 13 amino acids. Between the trimmed V and J ends, which lost 5 bases and 4 bases, there was a span of 10 bases. As DNA, the CDR3 is TGTGCCACCAGTGTTAGGGGGACCACTGAAGCTTTCTTT. This encodes CATSVRGTTEAFF.

V usage is TRBV7-2 and J usage is TRBJ1-6, with D perhaps TRBD1 (5 bases). Trimming removed 2 bases from V and 6 bases from J, with 11 bases in between. Per germline, CDR1 SGHTA and CDR2 FQGNSA. The CDR3 runs to 15 residues. The CDR3 coding sequence is TGTGCCAGCAGCTTAAGGATGGGGGGTAATTCACCCCTCCACTTT. Its translation: CASSLRMGGNSPLHF.

J is TRBJ2-3 and V is TRBV25-1, with 11 bases matching TRBD1. Germline trimming cut 6 bases from V and 4 bases from J; bases unmatched to any gene: 12. The CDR3 is 17 residues long. From germline, CDR1 is MGHDK and CDR2 SYGVNS. The CDR3 spells CASRVREGQGAADTQYF. DNA for the CDR3: TGTGCCAGCAGGGTAAGGGAAGGACAGGGGGCTGCAGATACGCAGTATTTT.

This clonotype was recorded many times. The rearrangement links TRBV24-1 to TRBJ2-3, with 14 nucleotides matching TRBD2. The CDR3 sequence is 17 residues long. Germline V gives CDR1 KGHDR, CDR2 SFDVKD. Trimming at V came to 4 bases and at J to 5 bases, leaving 7 bases not matched to a gene. The CDR3 DNA follows: TGTGCCACCAGTGACTCGACTAGCGGGGGGGCCAAAGATACGCAGTATTTT. Translated, it gives CATSDSTSGGAKDTQYF.

In its sample, this clonotype was seen a few times. The CDR3 region is CASGTRERYGNTIYF. The CDR3 coding sequence is TGTGCCAGCGGCACCAGGGAGAGGTACGGAAACACCATATATTTT. The rearrangement uses TRBV13 and TRBJ1-3; possible D gene TRBD1, 5 bases. The CDR3 is made up of 15 amino acids. V was cut by 8 bases and J by 4 bases, with 18 bases left in between. CDR1 and CDR2 (germline): PRHDT, FYEKMQ (reference sequence).

The rearrangement uses TRBV6-5 and TRBJ2-7; 7 bases agree with TRBD1. CDR3 size: 12 residues. J was trimmed by 11 bases and V by 0 bases; bases with no gene match: 4. The germline gives CDR1 MNHEY, CDR2 SVGAGI. DNA of the CDR3: TGTGCCAGCAGTTACTCGACAGGGCACGAGTACTTC. Its protein is CASSYSTGHEYF.

This clonotype was counted at least ten times. The rearrangement joins TRBV24-1 to TRBJ2-2; the D is unclear. The V and J ends lost 8 bases and 4 bases respectively, with 13 bases between them. The CDR3 covers 14 residues. Germline loops: CDR1 KGHDR, CDR2 SFDVKD. This CDR3 reads CATTGRGGTGELFF. Written as DNA, the CDR3 is TGTGCCACCACTGGCCGAGGCGGCACCGGGGAGCTGTTTTTT.

This clonotype has at least ten counts. This sequence joins TRBV3-1 and TRBJ1-5; D remains ambiguous. Per the germline V gene, CDR1 is LGHDT and CDR2 is YNNKEL (reference sequence). The length of the CDR3 is 13 residues. This CDR3 reads CAPAAGGNQPQHF. DNA for the CDR3: TGTGCTCCAGCAGCGGGAGGAAATCAGCCCCAGCATTTT.

This clonotype was recorded many times. The chain couples TRBV6-2 or TRBV6-3 to TRBJ1-6; the D gene is possibly TRBD1 (6 bases). The CDR3 has 17 amino acids. Germline V gene sequence: CDR1 MNHEY, CDR2 SVGEGT. Trimming took 6 bases from V and 10 from J, leaving 25 bases between them. CDR3 in DNA: TGTGCCAGCAGCTCTGCGACTGCAGGGGTATGGAGCTCACCCCTCCACTTT. Translation: CASSSATAGVWSSPLHF.

This clonotype was seen many times. The gene calls are TRBV19 and TRBJ2-5; D may be TRBD1 or TRBD2 (5 bases each). Germline assignment: CDR1 LNHDA and CDR2 SQIVND (reference sequence). Trimming removed 6 bases from V and 2 bases from J, with 16 bases in between. The CDR3 is made up of 15 amino acids. CDR3 loop: CASRKGQRAQETQYF. The CDR3 nucleotides are TGTGCCAGTAGAAAGGGGCAGAGGGCTCAAGAGACCCAGTACTTC.

The chain recombines TRBV19 with TRBJ1-6; D gene uncertain. V dropped 6 bases and J dropped 0 bases, with 9 bases sitting between them. The CDR3 length is 15 residues. Germline V lookup: CDR1 LNHDA, CDR2 SQIVND (reference sequence). The CDR3, as DNA: TGTGCCAGTAGCCAGGTGTCCTCCTATAATTCACCCCTCCACTTT. Translation gives CASSQVSSYNSPLHF.

The V gene is TRBV14, the J gene TRBJ2-3; 7 nucleotides align to TRBD1. The tail of the sequence fits TRBJ1-5 better, so the J call may be wrong. The CDR3 runs 18 residues. In germline, CDR1 is SGHDN, CDR2 FVKESK. The CDR3 region is CASSQDEPTGLVPDTQHF. In DNA, the CDR3 is TGTGCCAGCAGCCAAGATGAGCCGACAGGGTTGGTACCAGATACGCAGCATTTT.

V usage is TRBV24-1 and J usage is TRBJ1-2, with D possibly matching TRBD1 (5 bases). The CDR3 covers 15 residues. The germline V and J ends were trimmed by 6 bases and 3 bases, with 16 bases remaining between them. CDR1 and CDR2 from the germline V gene are KGHDR and SFDVKD. In DNA form, the CDR3 reads TGTGCCACCAGTCCCACGGGGGGGAACCACTATGGCTACACCTTC. This translates into CATSPTGGNHYGYTF.

This clonotype has at least ten counts. The chain recombines TRBV5-1 with TRBJ1-2; TRBD1 matches 8 bases. This CDR3 spans 12 amino acids. Germline V gene sequence: CDR1 SGHRS, CDR2 YFSETQ. V trimming: 3 bases; J trimming: 12 bases; junction bases outside the gene matches: 7. CDR3 in amino acids: CASSSGQGANTF. CDR3 in DNA: TGCGCCAGCAGCTCTGGACAGGGCGCGAACACCTTC.

The chain links TRBV20-1 to TRBJ1-2; the D is unclear. Trimming took 6 bases from V and 4 from J, leaving 9 bases between them. The CDR3 covers 11 residues. Germline loops: CDR1 DFQATT, CDR2 SNEGSKA (reference sequence). CDR3 sequence (DNA): TGCAGTGCAGAAGGTGGCTATGGCTACACCTTC. This gives the protein CSAEGGYGYTF.

V is TRBV19 and J is TRBJ2-7, with no clear D. V dropped 5 bases and J dropped 2 bases, with 16 bases sitting between them. This CDR3 spans 15 amino acids. The germline gives CDR1 LNHDA, CDR2 SQIVND (reference sequence). CDR3 coding DNA: TGTGCCAGTAGTGCGGTCGCGCTCTATCCCTACGAGCAGTACTTC. This sequence encodes CASSAVALYPYEQYF.